The 13 T cell receptor beta chains reported below all come from one sample, sequenced in a study of blood T cell repertoires in COVID-19. The table came from immunoSEQ multiplex PCR; TCRdb's copy has only in-frame clones and leaves some out. This sample has about 220,000 clones, with around 85% found just once. Input material: peripheral blood. These receptor sequences come from a woman aged 25 to 45 who had recovered from COVID-19.

The V gene is TRBV27, the J gene TRBJ2-2; a possible D gene is TRBD2 (6 bases). The germline V and J ends were trimmed by 3 bases and 4 bases, with 18 bases remaining between them. CDR1 is MNHEY, CDR2 SMNVEV, per germline (reference sequence). The CDR3 has 17 residues. For the CDR3, the DNA is TGTGCCAGCAGTTTGGGCCTTCCGGGGGTCATCACCGGGGAGCTGTTTTTT. Its translation is CASSLGLPGVITGELFF.

The V gene is TRBV19, the J gene TRBJ1-5, with D unclear. Germline V gene data show CDR1 as LNHDA and CDR2 as SQIVND (reference sequence). The CDR3 is made up of 13 amino acids. V lost 5 bases, J lost 5 bases, and 10 bases lay in between. Here the CDR3 reads CASSEAAHQPQHF. The CDR3 nucleotides read TGTGCCAGTAGTGAGGCAGCCCATCAGCCCCAGCATTTT.

About this clone: In the same sample, other DNA sequences code for this CDR3. This chain connects TRBV7-2 to TRBJ2-1; 9 bases line up with TRBD2. Germline CDR1 is SGHTA and CDR2 is FQGNSA. This CDR3 is 15 amino acids long. Trimming took 5 bases from V and 2 from J; bases not matched to a gene: 4. The CDR3 protein is CASSPRGGAYNEQFF. The CDR3 DNA is TGTGCCAGCAGCCCCCGCGGGGGGGCCTACAATGAGCAGTTCTTC.

The chain joins TRBV5-1 to TRBJ2-3, with TRBD2 identical over 8 bases. CDR3 length: 15 residues. CDR1 SGHRS and CDR2 YFSETQ come from the germline V gene. V gave up 0 bases and J gave up 3 bases; unmatched junction bases: 3. The CDR3 loop is CASSLERGITDTQYF. CDR3 coding DNA: TGCGCCAGCAGCTTGGAGCGGGGGATAACAGATACGCAGTATTTT.

The V gene is TRBV12-3 or TRBV12-4, the J gene TRBJ2-7, with a weak D call TRBD1 (5 bases). The CDR3 length is 13 residues. The V end lost 2 bases, the J end lost 4 bases, and 9 bases lay between the germline ends. CDR3 nucleotide sequence: TGTGCCAGCAGTTTATACAGGTCGTACGAGCAGTACTTC. Amino acids: CASSLYRSYEQYF.

The V call is TRBV9, the J call TRBJ2-5, with TRBD1 identical over 7 bases. This CDR3 comprises 13 residues. Germline CDR1 is SGDLS and CDR2 is YYNGEE. Trimming took 2 bases from V and 2 from J; bases not matched to a gene: 0. CDR3 protein: CASSVGQQETQYF. For the CDR3, the DNA is TGTGCCAGCAGCGTGGGACAGCAAGAGACCCAGTACTTC.

This sequence joins TRBV7-2 and TRBJ2-5; 8 bases match TRBD2. Trimming cost V 2 bases and J 1 base; bases outside gene matches: 6. CDR3 size: 16 residues. The germline CDR1 and CDR2 sequences are SGHTA and FQGNSA. The CDR3 DNA follows: TGTGCCAGCAGCTTAAGTACGGCGGGGGGCCAAGAGACCCAGTACTTC. Translated, it gives CASSLSTAGGQETQYF.

V and J are TRBV7-8 and TRBJ1-1; TRBD1 agrees at 11 bases. V shed 1 base, J shed 5 bases, and the junction held 6 bases outside the gene matches. There are 16 residues in the CDR3. CDR1 is SGHVS, CDR2 FQNEAQ, per germline. The CDR3 region has the DNA TGTGCCAGCAGCTTAGGGACAGGGGGCGCCGGGACTGAAGCTTTCTTT. The encoded protein is CASSLGTGGAGTEAFF.

The chain couples TRBV5-8 to TRBJ1-1; D is uncertain. Germline V gene data show CDR1 as SGHTS and CDR2 as YDEGEE. The CDR3 extends over 13 amino acids. V was cut by 0 bases and J by 4 bases, with 7 bases left in between. The CDR3 loop is CASSLGQFTEAFF. The CDR3 DNA sequence: TGTGCCAGCAGCTTGGGGCAGTTCACTGAAGCTTTCTTT.

A single count supports this clone. The chain has TRBV19 and TRBJ2-3; D remains ambiguous. Looked up from germline, CDR1 is LNHDA and CDR2 is SQIVND (reference sequence). The CDR3 length is 14 residues. The ends were cut back, 0 bases at V and 6 bases at J, with 10 bases in the middle. In DNA form, the CDR3 reads TGTGCCAGTAGTATAGATTTGGCATTCGATACGCAGTATTTT. Translating gives CASSIDLAFDTQYF.

V and J are TRBV4-2 and TRBJ1-5; 9 positions match TRBD1. The germline V gene has CDR1 LGHNA and CDR2 YNFKEQ. Trimming removed 1 base from V and 6 bases from J; junction bases left unmatched: 13. This CDR3 spans 18 amino acids. The DNA of the CDR3 is TGTGCCAGCAGCCAAGGACTATCCGGGACAGGGTCGGTTCAGCCCCAGCATTTT. Protein product: CASSQGLSGTGSVQPQHF.

The chain recombines TRBV6-1 with TRBJ2-7, with no clear D. This CDR3 has 16 residues. V lost 2 bases, J lost 2 bases, and 16 bases lay in between. Germline assignment: CDR1 MNHNS and CDR2 SASEGT. CDR3 residues: CASSEWSRLRPYEQYF. The CDR3 bases are TGTGCCAGCAGTGAATGGTCCAGGCTACGTCCCTACGAGCAGTACTTC.

This chain uses TRBV19 with TRBJ2-1, with 9 bases identical to TRBD1. Germline V gene data show CDR1 as LNHDA and CDR2 as SQIVND (reference sequence). This CDR3 region has 14 residues. Trimming cost V 5 bases and J 6 bases; bases outside gene matches: 5. CDR3 DNA sequence: TGTGCCAGTAGTCCCGGGACAGGGATCAATGAGCAGTTCTTC. It encodes CASSPGTGINEQFF.